This entry lists 2 T cell receptor beta chains sequenced from one sample in a study of identical twins. MiXCR was run by TCRdb on the 5' RACE reads, yielding one entry per CDR3 protein. The sample lists under 20,000 distinct CDR3 sequences, approximately 70% occurring once. The sample consisted of memory (CD45RO+) T cells sorted from blood. These receptors were obtained from a woman between 18 and 29 years old in good health. This table probably holds off-target reads from a library built for another chain.

CDR3 DNA: TGCAGCGTTGGAACAGGGGGCTTGTCGACAGATACGCAGTATTTT. This sequence encodes CSVGTGGLSTDTQYF. This sequence joins TRBV29-1 and TRBJ2-3; TRBD1 matches at 9 bases. J gave up 3 bases and V 4 bases, and 8 bases lay outside the gene matches. The CDR3 covers 15 residues. CDR1 and CDR2 (germline): SQVTM, ANQGSEA.

This clonotype has more than one count but fewer than ten. The chain employs TRBV20-1 and TRBJ2-7, with D hard to call. The V end was cut by 0 bases, the J end by 2 bases, with 20 bases between. The CDR3 consists of 17 residues. Germline CDR1 is DFQATT and CDR2 is SNEGSKA (reference sequence). The CDR3 protein is CSARDRPDSWYPYEQYF. CDR3 nucleotide sequence: TGCAGTGCTAGAGATCGCCCCGATAGCTGGTACCCCTACGAGCAGTACTTC.